These 10 T cell receptor beta chains were sequenced from one sample in a study of T cells in Graves' hyperthyroidism and ophthalmopathy. The CDR3 regions of TCR beta were amplified from RNA transcripts. TCR CDR3 regions were first amplified by RT-PCR with HTBI primers. TCRdb re-called the multiplex PCR reads through MiXCR, storing one row per CDR3 protein. The sample yields approximately 420,000 distinct CDR3 sequences, about 15% seen once. Source material: blood. Receptors were obtained from a woman in her twenties or thirties with Graves' hyperthyroidism.

The chain combines TRBV29-1 with TRBJ2-5, with TRBD2 as a possible D gene (5 bases). Germline lookup yields CDR1 SQVTM and CDR2 ANQGSEA. The length of the CDR3 is 12 residues. V lost 4 bases, J lost 5 bases, and 11 bases lay in between. The CDR3 loop reads CSVVSPGETQYF. CDR3 DNA sequence: TGCAGCGTTGTTTCTCCGGGGGAGACCCAGTACTTC. The variable domain in full, with the rest retrieved from reference TRBV29-1 and TRBJ2-5, is SAVISQKPSRDICQRGTSLTIQCQVDSQVTMMFWYRQQPGQSLTLIATANQGSEATYESGFVIDKFPISRPNLTFSTLTVSNMSPEDSSIYLCSVVSPGETQYFGPGTRLLVL.

This clonotype was found many times. This sequence joins TRBV24-1 and TRBJ2-1; a possible D gene is TRBD2 (6 bases). The CDR3 is 16 amino acids. Germline CDR1 KGHDR, CDR2 SFDVKD. V was cut by 3 bases and J by 0 bases, with 11 bases left in between. DNA for the CDR3: TGTGCCACCAGTGATCGGACTATGAGCTCCTACAATGAGCAGTTCTTC. This sequence encodes CATSDRTMSSYNEQFF.

The table lists this clonotype with many counts. The chain joins TRBV2 to TRBJ2-7; the D gene is possibly TRBD1 (6 bases). The V and J ends lost 5 bases and 6 bases respectively, with 11 bases between them. Per the germline V gene, CDR1 is SNHLY and CDR2 is FYNNEI. The CDR3 is made up of 12 amino acids. CDR3 bases: TGTGCCAGCAGTCCACAGGGCAGCGAGCAGTACTTC. It encodes CASSPQGSEQYF.

This clonotype occurred many times. V usage is TRBV28 and J usage is TRBJ1-1; D not certain. CDR3 size: 13 residues. The germline V gene has CDR1 MDHEN and CDR2 SYDVKM. V lost 3 bases to trimming and J lost 6 bases, with 11 bases between them. The CDR3 coding sequence is TGTGCCAGCAGTTTTTCCCAGGATTCTGAAGCTTTCTTT. This sequence encodes CASSFSQDSEAFF.

This clonotype was found many times. V usage is TRBV12-3 or TRBV12-4 and J usage is TRBJ2-7, with 9 bases aligning to TRBD2. The junction had 8 bases not matched to a gene; V was cut back by 7 bases and J by 1 base. The CDR3 consists of 15 residues. CDR3 loop: CASTPGLASSYEQYF. The CDR3, as DNA: TGTGCCAGCACCCCGGGACTAGCTTCGTCCTACGAGCAGTACTTC.

This clonotype was picked up many times. V is TRBV3-1 and J is TRBJ2-2; the D gene could be TRBD1 or TRBD2 (6 bases each). This CDR3 is built from 23 residues. With 0 bases removed from V and 0 bases from J, the gap between germline ends came to 29 bases. Looked up from germline, CDR1 is LGHDT and CDR2 is YNNKEL (reference sequence). CDR3 in DNA: TGTGCCAGCAGCCAAGACAGGGGATCTTGGGTAGCGGAAGCGCAGGCGAACACCGGGGAGCTGTTTTTT. Amino acids: CASSQDRGSWVAEAQANTGELFF.

This clonotype was found a few times. This chain uses TRBV5-1 with TRBJ1-6; TRBD1 matches 12 bases. The CDR3 has 17 residues. Looked up from germline, CDR1 is SGHRS and CDR2 is YFSETQ. V shed 4 bases, J shed 3 bases, and the junction held 5 bases outside the gene matches. CDR3 residues: CASSPGTGGFYNSPLHF. CDR3 nucleotides: TGCGCCAGCAGCCCCGGGACAGGGGGCTTCTATAATTCACCCCTCCACTTT.

This clonotype was counted a few times. The chain uses TRBV2 and TRBJ2-3; 7 nucleotides match TRBD1. The CDR3 covers 15 residues. Germline trimming cut 2 bases from V and 8 bases from J; bases unmatched to any gene: 10. Germline V gene data show CDR1 as SNHLY and CDR2 as FYNNEI. The CDR3 loop is CASSELRQGGSTQYF. CDR3 in DNA: TGTGCCAGCAGTGAACTCAGACAGGGTGGAAGTACGCAGTATTTT.

This chain links TRBV3-1 with TRBJ2-7, with 9 positions matching TRBD1. In germline, CDR1 is LGHDT, CDR2 YNNKEL (reference sequence). This CDR3 has 14 amino acids. The junction had 6 bases not matched to a gene; V was cut back by 6 bases and J by 3 bases. CDR3 sequence (DNA): TGTGCCAGCAGGGGCCCGGGACAGGGCTACGAGCAGTACTTC. Translating it yields CASRGPGQGYEQYF.

The CDR3 nucleotides are TGTGCCAGTAGAGGCGGAAGCTACCAAGAGACCCAGTACTTC. It translates to CASRGGSYQETQYF. V and J are TRBV19 and TRBJ2-5; D call uncertain. With 6 bases removed from V and 0 bases from J, the gap between germline ends came to 11 bases. Germline V CDR1 and CDR2: LNHDA, SQIVND (reference sequence). The CDR3 covers 14 residues.